The 17 T cell receptor beta chains reported below all come from one sample, sequenced in a study of regulatory T cells in long-lasting Graves disease. Libraries of TCR beta came from iRepertoire HTBI primers plus Arm-PCR of CDR3 regions. TCRdb called the multiplex PCR reads again in MiXCR, with one record for every CDR3 protein. The top ten clones hold approximately 30% of a sample with 300,000 to 400,000 distinct CDR3 sequences, 16% of them seen once. Time point specified: newly diagnosed GD, antithyroid drugs for less than 3 months. Researchers made the TCR library from RNA that was extracted from PBMCs. The same sample was also studied in work on T cells in Graves' hyperthyroidism and ophthalmopathy.

The specimen was peripheral blood mononuclear cells (PBMCs), collected at new diagnosis, from a patient treated with antithyroid drugs. The receptors were sampled from a man aged 40-49 years with Graves disease.

The V and J genes are TRBV20-1 and TRBJ2-7, with D perhaps TRBD1 (6 bases). The CDR3 contains 13 residues. Germline-derived CDR1 and CDR2 are DFQATT and SNEGSKA (reference sequence). V lost 3 bases and J lost 3, with 12 bases in between. CDR3 amino acids: CSASPGHYYEQYF. The CDR3 coding sequence is TGCAGTGCTAGCCCGGGACACTACTACGAGCAGTACTTC.

Many counts were recorded for this clonotype. The chain links TRBV28 to TRBJ2-1; the D call may be TRBD1 or TRBD2 (5 bases each). The ends were cut back, 5 bases at V and 0 bases at J, with 20 bases in the middle. CDR1 and CDR2 (germline): MDHEN, SYDVKM. CDR3 length: 18 amino acids. CDR3 nucleotide sequence: TGTGCCAGCAGTCCCCAGTGGGGACCCCGGAGCTCCTACAATGAGCAGTTCTTC. Translated, it gives CASSPQWGPRSSYNEQFF.

This clonotype was detected a few times. The gene calls are TRBV5-1 and TRBJ2-1; 15 nucleotides line up with TRBD2. The CDR3 sequence is 16 residues long. Trimming removed 3 bases from V and 6 bases from J; junction bases left unmatched: 4. Germline V lookup: CDR1 SGHRS, CDR2 YFSETQ. For the CDR3, the DNA is TGCGCCAGCAGCTCAAGGACTAGCGGGGGGGGCAATGAGCAGTTCTTC. Translated, it gives CASSSRTSGGGNEQFF. The full variable domain, completed using reference TRBV5-1 and TRBJ2-1, is KAGVTQTPRYLIKTRGQQVTLSCSPISGHRSVSWYQQTPGQGLQFLFEYFSETQRNKGNFPGRFSGRQFSNSRSEMNVSTLELGDSALYLCASSSRTSGGGNEQFFGPGTRLTVL.

This clonotype has a count of ten or more. V usage is TRBV30 and J usage is TRBJ2-2; D gene ambiguous. Germline V CDR1 and CDR2: GTSNPN, SVGIG (reference sequence). Trimming took off 5 bases at V and 3 bases at J, with 13 bases between the two ends. The CDR3 has 14 residues. The CDR3 DNA reads as TGTGCCTGGGAAAGTACCCCTCACACCGGGGAGCTGTTTTTT. Translated: CAWESTPHTGELFF.

This clonotype appeared many times. The chain joins TRBV5-1 to TRBJ2-4; TRBD1 matches 7 bases. Germline V lookup: CDR1 SGHRS, CDR2 YFSETQ. Losses at the gene ends were 1 base for V and 0 bases for J; bases not matched to a gene: 7. The CDR3 is 17 residues long. CDR3 region: CASSLTLTGLAKNIQYF. The CDR3 bases are TGCGCCAGCAGCTTGACTCTGACAGGGTTAGCCAAAAACATTCAGTACTTC.

This clonotype was counted many times. The V call is TRBV28, the J call TRBJ1-1; 8 nucleotides agree with TRBD1. This CDR3 region has 13 residues. The junction had 1 base not matched to a gene; V was cut back by 3 bases and J by 4 bases. The germline V gene encodes CDR1 MDHEN and CDR2 SYDVKM. CDR3: CASSFRGPTEAFF. The CDR3 bases are TGTGCCAGCAGTTTCAGGGGGCCCACTGAAGCTTTCTTT. Combining the CDR3 with reference TRBV28 and TRBJ1-1 gives the whole variable domain DVKVTQSSRYLVKRTGEKVFLECVQDMDHENMFWYRQDPGLGLRLIYFSYDVKMKEKGDIPEGYSVSREKKERFSLILESASTNQTSMYLCASSFRGPTEAFFGQGTRLTVV.

This clonotype has a handful of counts. The chain links TRBV5-1 to TRBJ1-2; D ambiguous. V was pared by 6 bases and J by 4 bases, with 16 bases between. CDR3 size: 14 residues. CDR1 is SGHRS and CDR2 is YFSETQ in the germline V gene. CDR3 sequence (DNA): TGCGCCAGCAAGGTATCCGGTTCACCCTATGGCTACACCTTC. The encoded protein is CASKVSGSPYGYTF.

This clonotype was counted only a few times. CDR3 residues: CAWSRGNSGNTIYF. CDR3 DNA: TGTGCCTGGAGTAGGGGGAACTCTGGAAACACCATATATTTT. This chain links TRBV30 with TRBJ1-3, with D possibly being TRBD1 (6 bases). V shed 2 bases and J shed 0 bases, with 8 bases lying between them. This CDR3 is 14 amino acids long. CDR1 is GTSNPN and CDR2 is SVGIG in the germline V gene (reference sequence).

In this sample, this clonotype turned up many times. The V call is TRBV11-2, the J call TRBJ1-1, with D perhaps TRBD1 (5 bases). The CDR3 runs 13 residues. CDR1 is SGHAT, CDR2 FQNNGV, per germline. The germline V and J ends were trimmed by 1 base and 10 bases, with 13 bases remaining between them. CDR3 sequence: CASSLGTPGVAFF. The CDR3 coding sequence is TGTGCCAGCAGCTTAGGAACTCCGGGGGTAGCTTTCTTT.

Many counts were recorded for this clonotype. This chain joins TRBV6-2 or TRBV6-3 and TRBJ2-5; perhaps D is TRBD1 or TRBD2 (6 bases each). There are 16 residues in the CDR3. Per the germline V gene, CDR1 is MNHEY and CDR2 is SVGEGT. V lost 2 bases and J 3 bases, leaving 16 bases between the germline ends. CDR3 in amino acids: CASSYRGGGVEETQYF. The CDR3 region has the DNA TGTGCCAGCAGTTACCGAGGGGGAGGAGTTGAAGAGACCCAGTACTTC.

This clonotype was counted at least ten times. This chain uses TRBV12-3 or TRBV12-4 with TRBJ1-5, with 8 bases fitting TRBD1. The length of the CDR3 is 15 residues. Trimming took 6 bases from V and 6 from J; bases not matched to a gene: 10. CDR3 residues: CASRNAGGVGQPQHF. CDR3 sequence (DNA): TGTGCCAGCAGAAACGCAGGGGGCGTGGGTCAGCCCCAGCATTTT.

Many counts were recorded for this clonotype. The chain couples TRBV7-2 to TRBJ2-7; unclear D gene. Trimming removed 5 bases at V and 0 bases at J, with 17 bases between. The CDR3 runs to 16 residues. Germline V gene data show CDR1 as SGHTA and CDR2 as FQGNSA. CDR3 loop: CASSLRGLTTSYEQYF. The CDR3 DNA reads as TGTGCCAGCAGCCTGCGTGGGCTTACAACCTCCTACGAGCAGTACTTC.

This clonotype has ten or more counts. The chain links TRBV7-2 to TRBJ2-7, with D hard to call. V lost 6 bases and J 4 bases, leaving 13 bases between the germline ends. This CDR3 comprises 13 residues. The germline gives CDR1 SGHTA, CDR2 FQGNSA. CDR3 nucleotides: TGTGCCAGCAGGCTGTCGGGCATTTACGAGCAGTACTTC. Protein: CASRLSGIYEQYF.

This clonotype was observed a handful of times. This chain connects TRBV7-3 to TRBJ2-5, with D perhaps matching TRBD1 or TRBD2 (5 bases each). The CDR3 spans 14 residues. Trimming took 6 bases from V and 4 from J, leaving 15 bases between them. The germline CDR1 and CDR2 sequences are SGHTA and FQGTGA. The CDR3 loop reads CASSRDPRAETQYF. The CDR3 region has the DNA TGTGCCAGCAGTCGGGACCCGAGGGCAGAGACCCAGTACTTC.

In this sample, this clonotype turned up many times. The chain has TRBV20-1 and TRBJ1-5; TRBD1 matches at 8 bases. V trimming: 3 bases; J trimming: 0 bases; junction bases outside the gene matches: 10. The germline V gene has CDR1 DFQATT and CDR2 SNEGSKA (reference sequence). The CDR3 is made up of 17 amino acids. DNA for the CDR3: TGCAGTGCTAGGGGAAGGGACAGGTCCTTTAGCAATCAGCCCCAGCATTTT. Translated: CSARGRDRSFSNQPQHF.

This clonotype was counted only a few times. The chain couples TRBV28 to TRBJ1-5; D call uncertain. The CDR3 sequence is 15 residues long. Trimming took 7 bases from V and 6 from J, leaving 19 bases between them. CDR1 and CDR2 from the germline V gene are MDHEN and SYDVKM. The CDR3 coding sequence is TGTGCCAGCACCTCCTTTGGCAGAGGGTCTCAGCCCCAGCATTTT. This encodes CASTSFGRGSQPQHF.

This clonotype came up many times. This sequence joins TRBV2 and TRBJ2-7; the match to TRBD1 covers 8 bases. The CDR3 loop spans 11 amino acids. With V trimmed by 6 bases and J by 6 bases, 1 base remained unmatched. Germline lookup yields CDR1 SNHLY and CDR2 FYNNEI. The DNA for the CDR3 is TGTGCCAGCAGAGACAGGGGCGAGCAGTACTTC. The encoded protein is CASRDRGEQYF. The whole variable domain, filled in from reference TRBV2 and TRBJ2-7, reads EPEVTQTPSHQVTQMGQEVILRCVPISNHLYFYWYRQILGQKVEFLVSFYNNEISEKSEIFDDQFSVERPDGSNFTLKIRSTKLEDSAMYFCASRDRGEQYFGPGTRLTVT.